Sequencing of this T cell receptor (beta chain) was carried out in a study of long-term antiretroviral therapy in people with HIV. Whole-study results and caveats: CDR3 length ranges were narrower in HIV repertoires than in controls. ART adherence, viral resistance and therapy changes went unrecorded.

The immunoSEQ assay was v3.0, run at survey level. Sequenced by immunoSEQ multiplex PCR; TCRdb stores in-frame clones only, minus some. The sample has 31,000 or so clones, 80% to 90% seen once; the top ten hold roughly 7%. For each donor, at least one pre-ART and at least two post-ART PBMC samples were available. The V gene's germline CDR1 is LNHNV and CDR2 YYDKDF (reference sequence). The CDR3 is 18 amino acids. The V gene lost 0 bases and the J gene lost 4 bases, with 20 bases spanning the gap. Turning to this clone: What it binds is not known.

This TCR came from a man aged 50 to 59 with HIV. The genes are TRBV15 and TRBJ2-3; maybe TRBD2 (6 bases). The sample here was unsorted PBMCs, taken about 5 years before starting antiretroviral therapy. CDR3 nucleotide sequence: TGTGCCACCAGCAGAGATTTCCCCGGGAGAGGTTGGGCAGATACGCAGTATTTT. Encoded protein: CATSRDFPGRGWADTQYF.